The TCR beta chain under discussion was sequenced for a study of identical twins. Points from the study as a whole: Twins shared out-of-frame alpha sequences with excess low generation probability.

One entry per CDR3 protein, called by TCRdb with MiXCR from the 5' RACE reads. The sample comprises around 530,000 distinct CDR3 sequences, 13% to 15% of which are singletons, and about 0.47% rests with the top ten. Germline loops: CDR1 SGHAT, CDR2 FQNNGV. With 2 bases removed from V and 7 bases from J, the gap between germline ends came to 17 bases. This CDR3 is 15 amino acids long. This clonotype was observed a few times. Its cognate antigen is unknown. The same data also contributed to another study, on yellow fever vaccine responses in identical twins.

The receptor was isolated from a woman younger than 35 in good health. The chain employs TRBV11-2 and TRBJ1-1; D is possibly TRBD1 (6 bases). Sequencing input: CD4+ T cells sorted from blood. CDR3: CASSLRRGRLFEAFF. DNA for the CDR3: TGTGCCAGCAGCTTAAGGCGGGGGCGTCTGTTTGAAGCTTTCTTT. The full variable domain, in which reference TRBV11-2 and TRBJ1-1 provide the parts outside the CDR3, is EAGVAQSPRYKIIEKRQSVAFWCNPISGHATLYWYQQILGQGPKLLIQFQNNGVVDDSQLPKDRFSAERLKGVDSTLKIQPAKLEDSAVYLCASSLRRGRLFEAFFGQGTRLTVV.